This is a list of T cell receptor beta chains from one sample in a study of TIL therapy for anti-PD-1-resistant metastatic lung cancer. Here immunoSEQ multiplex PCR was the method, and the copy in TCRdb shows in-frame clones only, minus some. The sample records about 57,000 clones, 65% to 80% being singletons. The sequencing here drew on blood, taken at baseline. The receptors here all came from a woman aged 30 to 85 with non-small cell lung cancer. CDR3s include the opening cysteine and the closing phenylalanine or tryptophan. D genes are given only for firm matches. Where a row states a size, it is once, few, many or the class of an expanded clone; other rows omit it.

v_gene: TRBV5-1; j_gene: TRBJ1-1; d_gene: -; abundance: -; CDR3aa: CASSFSMNTEAFF; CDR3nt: TGCGCCAGCAGCTTCTCCATGAACACTGAAGCTTTCTTT
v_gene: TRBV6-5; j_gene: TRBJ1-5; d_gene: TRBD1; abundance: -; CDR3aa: CASSYSDRNQPQHF; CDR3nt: TGTGCCAGCAGTTACTCGGACAGGAATCAGCCCCAGCATTTT
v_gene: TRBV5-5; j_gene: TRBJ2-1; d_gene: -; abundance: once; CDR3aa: CASSHETWGEQFF; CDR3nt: TGCGCCAGCAGCCACGAGACCTGGGGTGAGCAGTTCTTC
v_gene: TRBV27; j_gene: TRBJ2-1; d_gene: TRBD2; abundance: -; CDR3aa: CASSLRSTSGKYNEQFF; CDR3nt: TGTGCCAGCAGTTTAAGGTCGACTAGCGGGAAATACAATGAGCAGTTCTTC
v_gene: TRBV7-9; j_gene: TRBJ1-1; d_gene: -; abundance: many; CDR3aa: CASSLEKTYPEKNTEAFF; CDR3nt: TGTGCCAGCAGCTTAGAAAAGACCTACCCCGAAAAAAACACTGAAGCTTTCTTT
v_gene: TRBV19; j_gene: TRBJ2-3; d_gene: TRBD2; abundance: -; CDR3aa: CASSPQTSGTEADTQYF; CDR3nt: TGTGCCAGTAGTCCCCAGACTAGCGGGACGGAGGCAGATACGCAGTATTTT
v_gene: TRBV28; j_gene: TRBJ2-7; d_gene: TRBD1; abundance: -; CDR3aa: CASTPGTAFEQYF; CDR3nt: TGTGCCAGCACCCCCGGGACAGCCTTTGAGCAGTACTTC
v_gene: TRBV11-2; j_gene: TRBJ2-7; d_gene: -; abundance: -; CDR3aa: CASSLGEVTEQYF; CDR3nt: TGTGCCAGCAGCTTAGGTGAAGTTACTGAGCAGTACTTC
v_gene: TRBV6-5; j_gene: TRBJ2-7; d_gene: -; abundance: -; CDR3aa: CASSYAQGTYEQYF; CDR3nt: TGTGCCAGCAGTTACGCTCAGGGAACATACGAGCAGTACTTC
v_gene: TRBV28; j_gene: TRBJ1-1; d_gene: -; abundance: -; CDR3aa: CASSPYAGTLNTEAFF; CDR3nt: TGTGCCAGCAGTCCGTACGCCGGGACACTGAACACTGAAGCTTTCTTT
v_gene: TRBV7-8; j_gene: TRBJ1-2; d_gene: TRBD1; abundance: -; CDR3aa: CASSVRTGASYGYTF; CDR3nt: TGTGCCAGCAGCGTACGGACAGGGGCCAGTTATGGCTACACCTTC
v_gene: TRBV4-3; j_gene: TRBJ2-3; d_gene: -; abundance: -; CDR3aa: CASSQDGPGGTDTQYF; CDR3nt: TGCGCCAGCAGCCAAGATGGACCAGGGGGCACAGATACGCAGTATTTT
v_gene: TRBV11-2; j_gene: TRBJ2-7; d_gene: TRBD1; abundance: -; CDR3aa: CASSLGGTDTYEQYF; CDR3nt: TGTGCCAGCAGCTTAGGGGGGACAGATACCTACGAGCAGTACTTC
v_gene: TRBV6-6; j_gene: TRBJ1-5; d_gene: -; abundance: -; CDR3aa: CASTVLGGQPQHF; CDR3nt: TGTGCCAGCACCGTCCTGGGGGGCCAGCCCCAGCATTTT
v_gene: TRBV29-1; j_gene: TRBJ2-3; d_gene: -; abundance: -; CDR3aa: CSVVVSTDTQYF; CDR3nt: TGCAGCGTTGTAGTCAGCACAGATACGCAGTATTTT
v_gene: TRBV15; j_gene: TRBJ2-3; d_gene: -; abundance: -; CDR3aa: CATSRDAPDTQYF; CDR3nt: TGTGCCACCAGCAGAGACGCGCCCGATACGCAGTATTTT
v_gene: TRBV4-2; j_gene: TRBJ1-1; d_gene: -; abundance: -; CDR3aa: CASSRQVRNTEAFF; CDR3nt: TGTGCCAGCAGCCGCCAGGTAAGGAACACTGAAGCTTTCTTT
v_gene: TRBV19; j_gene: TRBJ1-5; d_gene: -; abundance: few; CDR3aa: CASSMFSNQPQHF; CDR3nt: TGTGCCAGTAGTATGTTCAGCAATCAGCCCCAGCATTTT
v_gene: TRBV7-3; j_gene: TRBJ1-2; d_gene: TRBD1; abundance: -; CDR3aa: CASSPTAGGGYTF; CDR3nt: TGTGCCAGCAGCCCCACCGCAGGGGGCGGCTACACCTTC
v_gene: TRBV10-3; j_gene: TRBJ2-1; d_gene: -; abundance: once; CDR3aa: CAIRPWGYNEQFF; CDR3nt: TGTGCCATCAGGCCATGGGGCTACAATGAGCAGTTCTTC
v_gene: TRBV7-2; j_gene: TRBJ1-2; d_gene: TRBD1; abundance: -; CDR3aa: CASSLETGGYTF; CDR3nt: TGTGCCAGCAGCCTAGAGACAGGGGGCTACACCTTC
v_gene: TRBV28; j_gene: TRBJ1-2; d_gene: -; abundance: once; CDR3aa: CASSLRHRAGNYGYTF; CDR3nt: TGTGCCAGCAGTTTACGTCACCGGGCCGGGAACTATGGCTACACCTTC
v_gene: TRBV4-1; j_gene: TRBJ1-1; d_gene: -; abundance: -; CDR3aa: CASSQVGEARNTEAFF; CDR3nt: TGCGCCAGCAGCCAAGTAGGGGAGGCAAGGAACACTGAAGCTTTCTTT
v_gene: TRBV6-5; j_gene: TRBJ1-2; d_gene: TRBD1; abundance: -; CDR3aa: CASRGQGLYGYTF; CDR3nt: TGTGCCAGCAGAGGACAGGGCCTCTATGGCTACACCTTC
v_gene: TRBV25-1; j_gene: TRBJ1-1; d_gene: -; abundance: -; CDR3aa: CASSEPGNEAFF; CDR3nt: TGTGCCAGCAGTGAACCCGGGAATGAAGCTTTCTTT
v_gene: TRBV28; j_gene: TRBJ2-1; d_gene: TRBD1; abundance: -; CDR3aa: CASSLLGRGQGYNEQFF; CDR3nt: TGTGCCAGCAGTTTATTAGGTCGGGGACAGGGTTACAATGAGCAGTTCTTC
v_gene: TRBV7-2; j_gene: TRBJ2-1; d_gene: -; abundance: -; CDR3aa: CASSPDYEPYNEQFF; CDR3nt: TGTGCCAGCAGCCCCGACTATGAGCCCTACAATGAGCAGTTCTTC
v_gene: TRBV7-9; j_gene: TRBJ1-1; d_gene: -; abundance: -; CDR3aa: CASSFSGVNTEAFF; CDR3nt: TGTGCCAGCAGCTTCTCGGGGGTGAACACTGAAGCTTTCTTT
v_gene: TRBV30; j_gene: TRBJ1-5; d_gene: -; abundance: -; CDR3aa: CALDVGASNQPQHF; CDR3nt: TGTGCGCTAGACGTCGGGGCCAGCAATCAGCCCCAGCATTTT
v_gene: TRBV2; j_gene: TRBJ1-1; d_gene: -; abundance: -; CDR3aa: CASSQDGANTEAFF; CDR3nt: TGTGCCAGCAGTCAGGACGGGGCGAACACTGAAGCTTTCTTT
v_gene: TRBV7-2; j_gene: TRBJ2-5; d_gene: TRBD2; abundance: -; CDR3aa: CASSLVSLAGGETQYF; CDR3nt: TGTGCCAGCAGCTTAGTAAGTCTAGCGGGAGGAGAGACCCAGTACTTC
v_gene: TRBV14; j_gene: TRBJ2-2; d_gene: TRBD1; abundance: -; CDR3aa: CASSQGQGYISGELFF; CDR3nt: TGTGCCAGCAGCCAAGGACAGGGGTACATCTCCGGGGAGCTGTTTTTT
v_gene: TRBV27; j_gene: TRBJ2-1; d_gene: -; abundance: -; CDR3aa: CASSVLQGAGDNEQFF; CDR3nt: TGTGCCAGCAGTGTCCTACAGGGCGCTGGTGACAATGAGCAGTTCTTC
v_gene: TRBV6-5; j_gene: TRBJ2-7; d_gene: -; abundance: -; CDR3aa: CASSSLNEQYF; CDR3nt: TGTGCCAGCAGTTCATTGAACGAGCAGTACTTC
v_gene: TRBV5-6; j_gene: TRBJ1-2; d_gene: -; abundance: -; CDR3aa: CASFVRIQGQGYGYTF; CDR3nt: TGTGCCAGTTTCGTCCGAATCCAGGGCCAAGGCTATGGCTACACCTTC
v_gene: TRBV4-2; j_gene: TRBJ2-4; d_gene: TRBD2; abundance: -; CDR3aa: CASSQDLTSGRINIQYF; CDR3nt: TGTGCCAGCAGCCAAGACCTGACTAGCGGGAGGATAAACATTCAGTACTTC
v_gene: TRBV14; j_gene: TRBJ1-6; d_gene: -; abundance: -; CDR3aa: CASSQGGFVLHF; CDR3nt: TGTGCCAGCAGCCAAGGGGGGTTTGTCCTCCACTTT
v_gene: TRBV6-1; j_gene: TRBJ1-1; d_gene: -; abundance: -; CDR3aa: CASSERPVMTVNTEAFF; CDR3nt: TGTGCCAGCAGTGAAAGACCCGTGATGACGGTGAACACTGAAGCTTTCTTT
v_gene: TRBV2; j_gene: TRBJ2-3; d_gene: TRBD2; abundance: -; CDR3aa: CASSQRELTDTQYF; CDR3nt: TGTGCCAGCTCGCAGCGGGAACTCACAGATACGCAGTATTTT
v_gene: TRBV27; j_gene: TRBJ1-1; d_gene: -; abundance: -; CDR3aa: CASSSFRLTASGRDTEAFF; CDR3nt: TGTGCCAGCAGTTCCTTCCGACTGACAGCTTCCGGTAGGGACACTGAAGCTTTCTTT
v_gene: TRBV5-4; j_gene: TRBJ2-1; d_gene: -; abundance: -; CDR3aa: CASSSGPPPYNEQFF; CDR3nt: TGTGCCAGCAGCTCGGGACCGCCACCCTACAATGAGCAGTTCTTC
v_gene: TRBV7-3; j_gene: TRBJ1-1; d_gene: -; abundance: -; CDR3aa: CASSRTGSRNTEAFF; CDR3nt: TGTGCCAGCAGCAGAACAGGGAGTCGGAACACTGAAGCTTTCTTT
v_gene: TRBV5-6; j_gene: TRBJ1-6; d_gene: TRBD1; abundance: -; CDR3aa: CASSFSYSGTDNSPLHF; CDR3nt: TGTGCCAGCAGCTTTTCCTATTCCGGGACAGATAATTCACCCCTCCACTTT
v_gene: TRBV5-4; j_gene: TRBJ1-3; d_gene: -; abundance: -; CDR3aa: CASSFGGGNTIYF; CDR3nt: TGTGCCAGCAGCTTCGGGGGCGGAAACACCATATATTTT
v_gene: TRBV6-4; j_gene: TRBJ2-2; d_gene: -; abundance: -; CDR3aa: CASSDSSEGQNTGELFF; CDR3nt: TGTGCCAGCAGTGACTCAAGTGAGGGACAGAACACCGGGGAGCTGTTTTTT
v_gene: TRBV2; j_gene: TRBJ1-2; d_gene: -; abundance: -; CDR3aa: CASSESAQAGYTF; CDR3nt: TGTGCCAGCAGTGAAAGTGCGCAGGCGGGCTACACCTTC
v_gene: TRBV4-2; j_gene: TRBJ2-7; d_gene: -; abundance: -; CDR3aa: CASSRNRDPSYEQYF; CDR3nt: TGTGCCAGCAGCCGCAACCGGGATCCATCATACGAGCAGTACTTC
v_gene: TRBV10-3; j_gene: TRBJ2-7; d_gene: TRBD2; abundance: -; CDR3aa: CAISSTTSGGFSYEQYF; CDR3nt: TGTGCCATCAGCTCTACTACTAGCGGGGGTTTCTCCTACGAGCAGTACTTC
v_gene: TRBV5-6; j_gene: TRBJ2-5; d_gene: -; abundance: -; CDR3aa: CASSLYSQETQYF; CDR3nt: TGTGCCAGCAGCTTGTACTCTCAAGAGACCCAGTACTTC
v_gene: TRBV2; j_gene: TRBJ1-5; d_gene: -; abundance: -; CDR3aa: CASRGAHQPQHF; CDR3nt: TGTGCCAGCAGAGGGGCCCACCAGCCCCAGCATTTT
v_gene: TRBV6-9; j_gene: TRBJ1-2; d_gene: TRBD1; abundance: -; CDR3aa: CASSSNTGGDRVHDGYTF; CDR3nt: TGTGCCAGCAGTTCCAACACCGGGGGGGACAGGGTCCACGATGGCTACACCTTC
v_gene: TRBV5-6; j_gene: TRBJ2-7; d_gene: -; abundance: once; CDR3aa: CASRGTAYEQYF; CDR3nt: TGTGCCAGCAGAGGCACAGCCTACGAGCAGTACTTC
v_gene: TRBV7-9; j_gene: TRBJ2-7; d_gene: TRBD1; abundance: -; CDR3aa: CASSSPFRTGGKYEQYF; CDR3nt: TGTGCCAGCAGCTCACCGTTCAGGACAGGGGGGAAGTACGAGCAGTACTTC
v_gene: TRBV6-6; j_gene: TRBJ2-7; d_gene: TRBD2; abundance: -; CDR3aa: CASSYLGTSSYEQYF; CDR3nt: TGTGCCAGCAGTTACCTCGGGACTAGCTCCTACGAGCAGTACTTC
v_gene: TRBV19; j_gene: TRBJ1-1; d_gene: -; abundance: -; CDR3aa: CASSIAGGANTEAFF; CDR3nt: TGTGCCAGTAGTATAGCGGGAGGGGCCAACACTGAAGCTTTCTTT